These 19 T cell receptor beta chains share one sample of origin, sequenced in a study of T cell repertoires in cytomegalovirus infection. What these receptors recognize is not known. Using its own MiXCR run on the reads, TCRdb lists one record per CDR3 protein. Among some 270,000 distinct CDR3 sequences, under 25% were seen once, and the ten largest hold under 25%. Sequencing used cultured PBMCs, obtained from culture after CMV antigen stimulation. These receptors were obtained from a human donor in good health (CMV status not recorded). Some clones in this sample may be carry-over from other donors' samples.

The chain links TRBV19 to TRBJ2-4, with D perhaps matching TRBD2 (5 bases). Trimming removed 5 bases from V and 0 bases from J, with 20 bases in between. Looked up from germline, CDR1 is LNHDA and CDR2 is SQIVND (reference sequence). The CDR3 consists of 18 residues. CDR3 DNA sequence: TGTGCCAGTAGTCGGGCTTGGAAAAGCGGTCTAGCCAAAAACATTCAGTACTTC. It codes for CASSRAWKSGLAKNIQYF.

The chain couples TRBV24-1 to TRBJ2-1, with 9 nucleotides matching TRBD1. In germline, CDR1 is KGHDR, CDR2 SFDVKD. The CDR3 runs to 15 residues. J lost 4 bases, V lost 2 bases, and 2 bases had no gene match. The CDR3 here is CATSDSGTGYNEQFF. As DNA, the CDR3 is TGTGCCACCAGTGATTCCGGGACAGGGTACAATGAGCAGTTCTTC.

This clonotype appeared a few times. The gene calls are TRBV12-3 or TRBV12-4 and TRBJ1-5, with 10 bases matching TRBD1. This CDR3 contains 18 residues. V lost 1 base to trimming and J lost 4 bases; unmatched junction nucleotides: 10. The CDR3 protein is CASSLEIGTGDKNQPQHF. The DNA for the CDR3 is TGTGCCAGCAGTTTAGAAATAGGGACAGGGGACAAGAATCAGCCCCAGCATTTT.

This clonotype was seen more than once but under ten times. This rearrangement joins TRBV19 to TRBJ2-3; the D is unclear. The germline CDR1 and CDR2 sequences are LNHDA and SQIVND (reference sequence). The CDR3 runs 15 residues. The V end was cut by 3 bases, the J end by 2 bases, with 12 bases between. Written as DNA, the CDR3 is TGTGCCAGTAGTATCTGGAGTAAACACACAGATACGCAGTATTTT. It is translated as CASSIWSKHTDTQYF.

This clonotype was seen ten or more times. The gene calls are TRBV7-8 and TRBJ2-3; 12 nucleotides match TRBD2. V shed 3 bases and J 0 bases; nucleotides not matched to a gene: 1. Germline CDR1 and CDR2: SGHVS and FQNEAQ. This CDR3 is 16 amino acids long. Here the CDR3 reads CASSFGTSGSTDTQYF. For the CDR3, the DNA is TGTGCCAGCAGCTTTGGGACTAGCGGGAGCACAGATACGCAGTATTTT.

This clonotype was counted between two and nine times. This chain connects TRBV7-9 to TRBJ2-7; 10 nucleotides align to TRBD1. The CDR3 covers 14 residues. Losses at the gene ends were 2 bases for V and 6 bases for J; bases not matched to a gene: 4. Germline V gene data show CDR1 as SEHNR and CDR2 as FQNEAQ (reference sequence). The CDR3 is CASSLIDRGLEQYF. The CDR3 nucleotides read TGTGCCAGCAGCTTAATTGACAGGGGGCTCGAGCAGTACTTC.

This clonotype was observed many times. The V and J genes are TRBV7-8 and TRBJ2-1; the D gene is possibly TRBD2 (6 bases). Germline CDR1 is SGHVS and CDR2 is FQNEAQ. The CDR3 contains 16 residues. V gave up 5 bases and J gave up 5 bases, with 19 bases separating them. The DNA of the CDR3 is TGTGCCAGCAGCCGTAGCGGCGAGGGGTTTAACAATGAGCAGTTCTTC. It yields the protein CASSRSGEGFNNEQFF.

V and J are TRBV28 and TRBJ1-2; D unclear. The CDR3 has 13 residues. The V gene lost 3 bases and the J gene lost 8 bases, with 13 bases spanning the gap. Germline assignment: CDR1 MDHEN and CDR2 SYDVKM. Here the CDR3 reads CASSLGRGLGYTF. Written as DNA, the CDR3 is TGTGCCAGCAGTTTGGGCCGAGGGCTGGGCTACACCTTC.

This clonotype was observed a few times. CDR3 bases: TGTGCCAGCAGCTTAGCGCAGAGGGTTCGTACTGAAGCTTTCTTT. Protein product: CASSLAQRVRTEAFF. The rearrangement uses TRBV7-9 and TRBJ1-1, with D unclear. The CDR3 extends over 15 amino acids. Trimming removed 0 bases at V and 5 bases at J, with 13 bases between. Germline loops: CDR1 SEHNR, CDR2 FQNEAQ (reference sequence).

In DNA, the CDR3 is TGCAGTGCTAGAGATCTGTCAGGGGAGTTACAGCAGTACTTC. Its protein is CSARDLSGELQQYF. This chain connects TRBV20-1 to TRBJ2-7; D might be TRBD1 (6 bases). The germline V gene has CDR1 DFQATT and CDR2 SNEGSKA (reference sequence). The V end lost 0 bases, the J end lost 8 bases, and 17 bases lay between the germline ends. The CDR3 totals 14 residues.

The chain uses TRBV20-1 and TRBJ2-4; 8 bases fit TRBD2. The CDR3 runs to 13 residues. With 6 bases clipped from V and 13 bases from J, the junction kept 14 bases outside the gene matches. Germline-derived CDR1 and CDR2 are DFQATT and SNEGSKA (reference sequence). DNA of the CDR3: TGCAGTGCGGTACCTGACCTAGCGGGTCCGCAGTACTTC. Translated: CSAVPDLAGPQYF.

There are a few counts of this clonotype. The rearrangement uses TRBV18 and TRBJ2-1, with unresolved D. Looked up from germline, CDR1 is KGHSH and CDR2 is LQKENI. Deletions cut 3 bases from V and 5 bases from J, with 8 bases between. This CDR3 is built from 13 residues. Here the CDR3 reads CASSPKADNEQFF. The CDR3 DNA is TGTGCCAGCTCACCGAAGGCCGACAATGAGCAGTTCTTC.

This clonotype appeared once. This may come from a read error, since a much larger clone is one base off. The CDR3 sequence: CASSLGRAWAAYNEQFF. The CDR3 DNA sequence: TGTGCCAGCAGCTTAGGAAGAGCGTGGGCAGCCTACAATGAGCAGTTCTTC. V usage is TRBV11-2 and J usage is TRBJ2-1; D ambiguous. The CDR3 is 17 residues long. Trimming shortened V by 1 base and J by 2 bases, and 15 bases separated the two germline ends. In germline, CDR1 is SGHAT, CDR2 FQNNGV.

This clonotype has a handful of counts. CDR3 loop: CASSGGQGLFQETQYF. The CDR3 nucleotides are TGTGCCAGCAGTGGTGGACAGGGCCTATTTCAAGAGACCCAGTACTTC. V usage is TRBV12-3 or TRBV12-4 and J usage is TRBJ2-5; 8 nucleotides align to TRBD1. The CDR3 consists of 16 residues. Trimming cost V 5 bases and J 2 bases; bases outside gene matches: 10.

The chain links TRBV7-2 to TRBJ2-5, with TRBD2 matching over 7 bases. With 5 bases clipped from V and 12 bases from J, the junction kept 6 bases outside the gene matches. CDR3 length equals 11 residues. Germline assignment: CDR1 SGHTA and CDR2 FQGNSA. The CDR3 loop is CASSAAGKKYF. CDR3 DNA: TGTGCCAGCAGCGCAGCGGGGAAAAAGTACTTC.

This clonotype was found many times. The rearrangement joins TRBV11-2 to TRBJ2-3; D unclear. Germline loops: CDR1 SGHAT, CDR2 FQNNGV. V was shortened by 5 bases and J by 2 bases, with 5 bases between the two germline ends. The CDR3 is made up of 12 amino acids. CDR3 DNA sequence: TGTGCCAGCAGCCAACACACAGATACGCAGTATTTT. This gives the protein CASSQHTDTQYF.

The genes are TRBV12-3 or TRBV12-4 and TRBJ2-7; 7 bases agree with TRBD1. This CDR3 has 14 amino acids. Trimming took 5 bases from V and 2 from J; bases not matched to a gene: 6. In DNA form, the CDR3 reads TGTGCCAGCAGTCAACAGGGGATTACCTACGAGCAGTACTTC. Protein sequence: CASSQQGITYEQYF.

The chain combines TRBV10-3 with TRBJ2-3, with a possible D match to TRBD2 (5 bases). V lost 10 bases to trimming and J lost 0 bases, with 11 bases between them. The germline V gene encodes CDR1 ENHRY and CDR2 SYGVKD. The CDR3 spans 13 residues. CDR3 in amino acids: CATRSGSTDTQYF. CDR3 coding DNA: TGTGCCACCCGGTCGGGAAGCACAGATACGCAGTATTTT.

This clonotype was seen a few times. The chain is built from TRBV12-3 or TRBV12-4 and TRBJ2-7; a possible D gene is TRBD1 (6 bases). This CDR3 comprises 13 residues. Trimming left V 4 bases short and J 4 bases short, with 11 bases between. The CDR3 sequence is CASSSQQGYEQYV. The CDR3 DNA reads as TGTGCCAGCAGTTCCCAACAGGGTTACGAGCAGTACGTC.